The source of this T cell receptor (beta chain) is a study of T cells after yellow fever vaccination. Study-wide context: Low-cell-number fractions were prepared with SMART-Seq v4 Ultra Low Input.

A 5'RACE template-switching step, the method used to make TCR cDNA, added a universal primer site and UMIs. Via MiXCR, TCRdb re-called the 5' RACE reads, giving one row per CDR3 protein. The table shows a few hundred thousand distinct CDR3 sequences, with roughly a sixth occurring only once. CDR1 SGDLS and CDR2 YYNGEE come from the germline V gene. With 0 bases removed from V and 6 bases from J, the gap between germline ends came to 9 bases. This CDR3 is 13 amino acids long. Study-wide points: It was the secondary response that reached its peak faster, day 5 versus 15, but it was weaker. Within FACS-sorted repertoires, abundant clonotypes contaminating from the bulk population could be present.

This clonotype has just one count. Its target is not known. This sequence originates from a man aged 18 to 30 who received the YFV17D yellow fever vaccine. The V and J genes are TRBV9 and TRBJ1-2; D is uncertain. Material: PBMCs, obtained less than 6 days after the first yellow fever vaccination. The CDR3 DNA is TGTGCCAGCAGCGTAGGAGTTGGGGATGGCTACACCTTC. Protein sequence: CASSVGVGDGYTF.